These 14 T cell receptor beta chains were sequenced from one sample in a study of blood T cell repertoires in COVID-19. Some clones are missing from TCRdb's copy, which holds only in-frame ones; the method was immunoSEQ multiplex PCR. Of about 140,000 clones detected, 70% to 80% appear once; the ten largest clones hold 16%. Sequencing was carried out using peripheral blood. These receptors all come from a man in his fifties with acute or convalescent COVID-19.

The J gene is TRBJ1-6, the V gene TRBV7-2, with TRBD1 as a possible D gene (6 bases). This CDR3 spans 15 amino acids. CDR1 is SGHTA and CDR2 is FQGNSA in the germline V gene. The V end was cut by 2 bases, the J end by 8 bases, with 13 bases between. The CDR3 region has the DNA TGTGCCAGCAGCTTACCAGGGGTTGGGGATTCACCCCTCCACTTT. It is translated as CASSLPGVGDSPLHF.

This rearrangement joins TRBV11-2 to TRBJ2-5; a weak D match, TRBD2 (5 bases). The CDR3 contains 14 residues. V was pared by 3 bases and J by 6 bases, with 14 bases between. CDR1 is SGHAT, CDR2 FQNNGV, per germline. The CDR3 reads CASSLDSQRKTQYF. CDR3 nucleotide sequence: TGTGCCAGCAGCTTGGACTCCCAACGGAAGACCCAGTACTTC.

The gene calls are TRBV19 and TRBJ1-1, with a possible D match to TRBD1 (5 bases). Germline V CDR1 and CDR2: LNHDA, SQIVND (reference sequence). This CDR3 comprises 14 residues. V was cut by 3 bases and J by 1 base, with 9 bases left in between. The CDR3 DNA is TGTGCCAGTAGTATGGGGCAGGAGAACACTGAAGCTTTCTTT. Encoded protein: CASSMGQENTEAFF.

The rearrangement links TRBV5-1 to TRBJ2-3; D remains ambiguous. CDR3 length: 14 residues. Germline assignment: CDR1 SGHRS and CDR2 YFSETQ. V lost 5 bases and J lost 0, with 10 bases in between. The CDR3 sequence is CASRVRVSTDTQYF. In DNA form, the CDR3 reads TGCGCCAGCAGGGTGAGAGTTAGCACAGATACGCAGTATTTT.

The CDR3 is CAWSVGGKVSEQYV. CDR3 DNA: TGTGCCTGGAGTGTAGGGGGCAAAGTCTCCGAGCAGTACGTC. This chain connects TRBV30 to TRBJ2-7; 7 bases are shared with TRBD1. The J segment lost 6 bases and the V segment lost 0 bases, leaving 8 bases of the junction unmatched. The CDR3 spans 14 residues. Per germline, CDR1 GTSNPN and CDR2 SVGIG (reference sequence).

The rearrangement uses TRBV11-2 and TRBJ2-7; tentatively, D is TRBD1 (6 bases). V was cut by 5 bases and J by 1 base, with 12 bases left in between. The CDR3 runs to 14 residues. Germline V gene lookup returns CDR1 SGHAT and CDR2 FQNNGV. This CDR3 is CASSQKQGSYEQYF. CDR3 nucleotides: TGTGCCAGCAGCCAAAAACAGGGATCCTACGAGCAGTACTTC.

In this sample, this clone turned up once. This CDR3 is CASSSTSTDTQYF. The CDR3 region has the DNA TGTGCCAGCAGCTCCACTAGCACAGATACGCAGTATTTT. The V and J genes are TRBV11-2 and TRBJ2-3; no firm D call. Germline CDR1 SGHAT, CDR2 FQNNGV. V lost 4 bases to trimming and J lost 0 bases, with 5 bases between them. The CDR3 totals 13 residues.

The rearrangement uses TRBV3-1 (or the pseudogene TRBV3-2) and TRBJ2-3, with 7 bases lining up with TRBD2. V shed 2 bases, J shed 0 bases, and the junction held 5 bases outside the gene matches. This CDR3 spans 16 amino acids. Germline V gene lookup returns CDR1 LGHDT and CDR2 YNNKEL (reference sequence). The CDR3 here is CASSQSLAVSTDTQYF. CDR3 nucleotides: TGTGCCAGCAGCCAATCGCTAGCGGTTAGCACAGATACGCAGTATTTT.

The V gene is TRBV5-8, the J gene TRBJ2-1; the D gene is possibly TRBD1 (6 bases). The CDR3 contains 15 residues. Trimming took 6 bases from V and 5 from J, leaving 18 bases between them. From germline, CDR1 is SGHTS and CDR2 YDEGEE. The CDR3 protein is CASTMGLRGNNEQFF. CDR3 bases: TGTGCCAGCACCATGGGGCTCAGGGGAAACAATGAGCAGTTCTTC. Supplemented by reference TRBV5-8 and TRBJ2-1, the full variable domain reads EAGVTQSPTHLIKTRGQQATLRCSPISGHTSVYWYQQALGLGLQFLLWYDEGEERNRGNFPPRFSGRQFPNYSSELNVNALELEDSALYLCASTMGLRGNNEQFFGPGTRLTVL.

The sample holds a few counts of this clone. J is TRBJ1-1 and V is TRBV5-1, with TRBD1 identical over 8 bases. This CDR3 is 12 amino acids long. The germline V gene has CDR1 SGHRS and CDR2 YFSETQ. Trimming removed 4 bases from V and 12 bases from J; junction bases left unmatched: 8. The CDR3 coding sequence is TGCGCCAGCAGCCCAGGACAGGGATCGACTTTCTTT. Protein sequence: CASSPGQGSTFF.

V gene TRBV28 combines with J gene TRBJ1-5; possibly TRBD1 for D (6 bases). Looked up from germline, CDR1 is MDHEN and CDR2 is SYDVKM. V was clipped by 2 bases and J by 7 bases, with 12 bases between them. This CDR3 spans 14 amino acids. CDR3 in amino acids: CASSLGGARQPQHF. The CDR3 region has the DNA TGTGCCAGCAGTTTAGGGGGGGCGCGGCAGCCCCAGCATTTT. Based on the CDR3 plus reference TRBV28 and TRBJ1-5, the full variable domain is DVKVTQSSRYLVKRTGEKVFLECVQDMDHENMFWYRQDPGLGLRLIYFSYDVKMKEKGDIPEGYSVSREKKERFSLILESASTNQTSMYLCASSLGGARQPQHFGDGTRLSIL.

The chain links TRBV15 to TRBJ2-1; no clear D. The V and J ends lost 3 bases and 1 base respectively, with 16 bases between them. Germline CDR1 LNHNV, CDR2 YYDKDF (reference sequence). The CDR3 sequence is 17 residues long. The CDR3 sequence is CATSRADSARSYNEQFF. In DNA form, the CDR3 reads TGTGCCACCAGCAGGGCTGACTCCGCGAGGTCCTACAATGAGCAGTTCTTC.

CDR3 sequence reads: CASSSTALYGYTF. CDR3 coding DNA: TGTGCCAGCAGTTCGACAGCTCTCTATGGCTACACCTTC. The rearrangement joins TRBV27 to TRBJ1-2; D is perhaps TRBD1 (5 bases). This CDR3 region has 13 residues. Trimming shortened V by 4 bases and J by 4 bases, and 10 bases separated the two germline ends. Germline lookup yields CDR1 MNHEY and CDR2 SMNVEV (reference sequence).

V usage is TRBV30 and J usage is TRBJ1-1, with 8 bases identical to TRBD1. The CDR3 runs to 16 residues. Germline CDR1 GTSNPN, CDR2 SVGIG (reference sequence). V shed 6 bases, J shed 1 base, and the junction held 13 bases outside the gene matches. CDR3 residues: CACEGTGHLWNTEAFF. The CDR3 DNA sequence: TGTGCCTGTGAAGGGACAGGCCATTTGTGGAACACTGAAGCTTTCTTT.